This TCR beta chain was sequenced for a study of molecular identifiers for immune sequencing clone quantification (dated by TCRdb to the late 2010s). Looking at the study overall: For a replicate experiment, the RNA from either 20,000 or 100,000 naive CD8 T cells was divided into five aliquots, and four of those aliquots went on to sequencing. CD8 T cells were used in a methods study to benchmark molecular-identifier clustering-based TCR repertoire sequencing (MIDCIRS) and TCR RNA copy counting.

The CDR3 starts with the cysteine, ends with the phenylalanine, and has 13 residues. The CDR3 DNA has 39 bases and is translated from base 1. Per the germline V gene, MNHEY is the CDR1 and SVGAGI is the CDR2. The germline V end is reduced by 8 bases and the J end by 5 bases; junction bases left unmatched: 3. This clonotype appeared many times. Its antigen is unknown. No much larger clonotype is one base removed from it; base qualities were not supplied. Library preparation used PCR. The run used an Illumina HiSeq 4000. Preparation of bulk TCR libraries followed a previously described approach, with the TCR primers listed in Table S5. Purification of total RNA was performed with the Qiagen AllPrep DNA/RNA kit. Reads from multiple sequencing runs of the same library were pooled before analysis. In the authors' own workflow: Reads were retained only if the reads had an exact TCR constant sequence, and the retained reads were trimmed to 150 nt and grouped according to their 12-nt molecular barcodes. Reads inside each barcode group were sub-clustered using a 15% Levenshtein threshold, and a quality-weighted consensus sequence was constructed for each RNA molecule. Non-functional sequences were discarded, and so were lower-count sequences lying one edit away from another sequence. Based on fitting two negative binomial distributions, any barcode sub-cluster with under 20% of the maximum read count was discarded. TCRdb handled the public reads itself, with Q25 trimming in fastp and clone calling in MiXCR, and kept productive beta chains. Every CDR3 protein is listed once, alongside the most common genes and DNA of its rows. Clone size and V and J calls follow TCRdb, not the original study. The sample table shows under 600,000 distinct CDR3 sequences, and about a fifth are seen once. About 0.8% of the sample is taken by the ten largest.

Libraries of naive CD8 T cells were built from anywhere between about 17,000 and 1,000,000 sorted cells, with 10%, 30% or 50% of the purified RNA used. On a BD FACSAria II, naive CD8 T cells were FACS-sorted as CD8+CD4-CCR7+CD45RA+ and collected into RLT Plus buffer. To test detection sensitivity, Jurkat RNA equal to fewer than 13 TCR copies was added to samples of roughly 17,000-1,100,000 naive CD8 T cells. CD8 T cells were enriched using RosetteSep CD8+ T Cell Enrichment Cocktail and Ficoll-Paque, and the enriched cells then underwent ACK red cell lysis. Overall study results and their limits: The naive libraries included spiked-in Jurkat TCR RNA (roughly nine copies' worth), and this RNA is not part of the donor repertoire. Identical TCR molecules sharing a barcode could cause highly expanded clone sizes to be underestimated. In CMV-specific effector cells, clones with more than 20 RNA copies contained over 99% of molecules, whereas in naive cells such clones contained under 1% of molecules. Spiked-in Jurkat TCR RNA equivalent to a single cell was reported to be detectable even among 800,000 to 1,000,000 naive CD8 T cells. About three recovered TCR RNA copies per cell were obtained by modeling, versus 9 to 10 by digital PCR, implying a capture efficiency of about 30%. Without barcode sub-clustering, chimeric consensus sequences inflated TCR diversity; chimeras reached as high as 47%.

The receptor was isolated from a human donor in good health. Some libraries in this study had Jurkat cell RNA spiked in. The V gene is TRBV6-5 and the J gene is TRBJ2-1; 10 bases in the middle match TRBD2. Sequencing was done on a sample of naive CD8+ T cells from blood, with Jurkat cell RNA spiked in. Interpreted using the paper, the cell subset or site label stands for: FACS-sorted CD8+CD4-CCR7+CD45RA+ naive T cells. In nucleotides, the sequence is TGTGCCAGCTCTAGCGGGAGCCACAATGAGCAGTTCTTC. Translated, this is CASSSGSHNEQFF.